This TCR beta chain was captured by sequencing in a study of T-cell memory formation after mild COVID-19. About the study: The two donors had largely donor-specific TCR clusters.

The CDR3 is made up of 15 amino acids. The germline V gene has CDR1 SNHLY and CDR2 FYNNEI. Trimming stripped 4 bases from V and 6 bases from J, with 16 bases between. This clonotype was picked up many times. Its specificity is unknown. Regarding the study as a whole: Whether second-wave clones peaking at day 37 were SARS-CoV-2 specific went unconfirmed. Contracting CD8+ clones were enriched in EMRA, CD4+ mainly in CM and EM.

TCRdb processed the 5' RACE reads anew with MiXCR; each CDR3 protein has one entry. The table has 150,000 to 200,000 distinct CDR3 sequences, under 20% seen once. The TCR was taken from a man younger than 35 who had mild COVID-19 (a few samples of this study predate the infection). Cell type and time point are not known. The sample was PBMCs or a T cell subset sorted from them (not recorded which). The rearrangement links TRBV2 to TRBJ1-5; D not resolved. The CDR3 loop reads CASSARREIGQPQHF. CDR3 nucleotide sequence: TGTGCCAGCAGTGCCCGCAGAGAGATCGGTCAGCCCCAGCATTTT.